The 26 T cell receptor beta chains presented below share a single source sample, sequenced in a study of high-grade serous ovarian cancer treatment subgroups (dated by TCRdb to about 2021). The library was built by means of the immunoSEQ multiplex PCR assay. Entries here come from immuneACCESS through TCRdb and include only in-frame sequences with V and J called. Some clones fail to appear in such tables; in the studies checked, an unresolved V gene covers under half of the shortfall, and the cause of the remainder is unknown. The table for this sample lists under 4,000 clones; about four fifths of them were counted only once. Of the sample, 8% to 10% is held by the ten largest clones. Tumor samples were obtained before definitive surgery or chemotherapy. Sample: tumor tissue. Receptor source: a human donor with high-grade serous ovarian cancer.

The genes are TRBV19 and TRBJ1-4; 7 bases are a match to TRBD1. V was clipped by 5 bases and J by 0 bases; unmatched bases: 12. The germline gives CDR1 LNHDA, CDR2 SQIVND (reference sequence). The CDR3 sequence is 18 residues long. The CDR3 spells CASSDRVVGGSTNEKLFF. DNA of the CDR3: TGTGCCAGTAGTGACAGGGTCGTGGGAGGATCAACTAATGAAAAACTGTTTTTT.

CDR3 in DNA: TGTGCCAGCAGCTCTCAAATCCAACCTCTAGCGGGGCCCTACTTC. This sequence encodes CASSSQIQPLAGPYF. The chain is built from TRBV7-9 and TRBJ2-5; 9 positions agree with TRBD2. The V segment lost 4 bases and the J segment 14 bases; nucleotides outside the gene matches: 17. This CDR3 is 15 amino acids long. CDR1 and CDR2 from the germline V gene are SEHNR and FQNEAQ (reference sequence).

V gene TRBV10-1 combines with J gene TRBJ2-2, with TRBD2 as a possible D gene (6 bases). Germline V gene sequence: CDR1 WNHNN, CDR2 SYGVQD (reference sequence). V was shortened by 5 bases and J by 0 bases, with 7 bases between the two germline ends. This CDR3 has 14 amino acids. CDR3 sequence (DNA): TGCGCCAGCAGTCGGGACTCGAACACCGGGGAGCTGTTTTTT. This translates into CASSRDSNTGELFF.

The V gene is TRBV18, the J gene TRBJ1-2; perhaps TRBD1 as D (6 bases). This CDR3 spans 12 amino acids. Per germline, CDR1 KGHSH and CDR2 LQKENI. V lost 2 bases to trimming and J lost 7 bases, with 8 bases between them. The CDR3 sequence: CASSPDRSGYTF. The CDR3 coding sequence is TGTGCCAGCTCACCAGACAGGAGTGGCTACACCTTC.

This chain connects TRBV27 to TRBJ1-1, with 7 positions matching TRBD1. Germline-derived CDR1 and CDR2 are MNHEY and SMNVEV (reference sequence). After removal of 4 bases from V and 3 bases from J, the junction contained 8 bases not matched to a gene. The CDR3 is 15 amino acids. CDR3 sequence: CASSSNRGQDTEAFF. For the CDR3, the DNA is TGTGCCAGCAGTTCCAACAGGGGCCAAGACACTGAAGCTTTCTTT.

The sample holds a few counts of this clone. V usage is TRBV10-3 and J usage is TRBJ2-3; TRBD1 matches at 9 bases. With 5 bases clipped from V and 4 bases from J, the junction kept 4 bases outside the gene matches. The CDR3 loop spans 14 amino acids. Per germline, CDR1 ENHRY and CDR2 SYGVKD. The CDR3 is CAISPGQGSDTQYF. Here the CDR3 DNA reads TGTGCCATCAGTCCGGGACAGGGATCAGATACGCAGTATTTT.

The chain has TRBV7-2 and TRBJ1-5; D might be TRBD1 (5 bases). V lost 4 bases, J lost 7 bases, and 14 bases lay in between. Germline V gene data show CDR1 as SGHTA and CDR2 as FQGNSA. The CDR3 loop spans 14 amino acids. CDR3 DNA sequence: TGTGCCAGCAGCTCCCATGGACAAGGGCAGCCCCAGCATTTT. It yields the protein CASSSHGQGQPQHF.

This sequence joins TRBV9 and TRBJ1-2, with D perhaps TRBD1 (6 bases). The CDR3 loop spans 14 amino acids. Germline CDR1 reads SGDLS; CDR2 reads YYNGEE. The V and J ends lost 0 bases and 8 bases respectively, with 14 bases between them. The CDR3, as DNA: TGTGCCAGCAGCGTAGCTCAGACAGGCCGGGGCTACACCTTC. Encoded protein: CASSVAQTGRGYTF.

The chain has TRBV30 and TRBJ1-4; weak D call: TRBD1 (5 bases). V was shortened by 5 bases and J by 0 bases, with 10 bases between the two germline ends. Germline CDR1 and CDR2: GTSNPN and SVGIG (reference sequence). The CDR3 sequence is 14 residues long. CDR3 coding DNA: TGTGCCTGGGGCTGGGGGACAACTAATGAAAAACTGTTTTTT. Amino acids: CAWGWGTTNEKLFF.

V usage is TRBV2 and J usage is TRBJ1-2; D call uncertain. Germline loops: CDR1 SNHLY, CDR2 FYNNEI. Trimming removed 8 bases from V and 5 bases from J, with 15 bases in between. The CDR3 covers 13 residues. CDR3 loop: CASPTRGRYGYTF. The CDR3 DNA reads TGTGCCAGCCCGACGCGGGGAAGGTATGGCTACACCTTC.

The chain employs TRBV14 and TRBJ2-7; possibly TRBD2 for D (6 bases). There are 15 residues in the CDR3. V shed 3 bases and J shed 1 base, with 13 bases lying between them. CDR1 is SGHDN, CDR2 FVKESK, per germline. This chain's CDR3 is CASSQGDLSSYEQYV. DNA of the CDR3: TGTGCCAGCAGCCAGGGGGACTTGAGTTCCTACGAGCAGTACGTC.

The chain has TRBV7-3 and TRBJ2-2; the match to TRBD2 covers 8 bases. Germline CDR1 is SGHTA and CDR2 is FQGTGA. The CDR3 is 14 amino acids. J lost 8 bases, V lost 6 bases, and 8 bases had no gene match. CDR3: CASREGTSQGELFF. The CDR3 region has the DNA TGTGCCAGCAGGGAGGGGACTAGTCAAGGGGAGCTGTTTTTT.

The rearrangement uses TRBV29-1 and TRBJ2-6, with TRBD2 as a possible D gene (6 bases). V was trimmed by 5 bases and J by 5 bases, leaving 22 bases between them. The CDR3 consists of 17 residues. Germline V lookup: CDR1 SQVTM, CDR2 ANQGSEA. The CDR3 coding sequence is TGCAGCGTTCTGGGACCACTAGCATACAGTCGGGCCAACGTCCTGACTTTC. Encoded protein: CSVLGPLAYSRANVLTF.

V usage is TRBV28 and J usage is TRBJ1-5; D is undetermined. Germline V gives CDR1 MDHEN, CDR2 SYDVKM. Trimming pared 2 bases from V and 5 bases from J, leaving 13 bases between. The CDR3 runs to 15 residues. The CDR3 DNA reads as TGTGCCAGCAGTTTACACCCCGCTGGCGATCAGCCCCAGCATTTT. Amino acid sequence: CASSLHPAGDQPQHF.

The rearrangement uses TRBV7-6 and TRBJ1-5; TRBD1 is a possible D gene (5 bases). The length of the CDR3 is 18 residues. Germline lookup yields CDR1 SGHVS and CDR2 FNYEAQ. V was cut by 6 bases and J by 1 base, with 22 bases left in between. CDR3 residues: CASSPQIGVRGSNQPQHF. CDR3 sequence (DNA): TGTGCCAGCAGTCCACAGATAGGGGTTCGGGGGAGCAATCAGCCCCAGCATTTT.

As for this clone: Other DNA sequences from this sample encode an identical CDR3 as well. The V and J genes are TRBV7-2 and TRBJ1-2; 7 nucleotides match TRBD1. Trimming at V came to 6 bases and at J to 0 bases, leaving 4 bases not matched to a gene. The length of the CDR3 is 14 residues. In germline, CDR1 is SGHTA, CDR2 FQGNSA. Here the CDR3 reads CASSPDRANYGYTF. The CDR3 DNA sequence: TGTGCCAGCAGTCCAGACAGGGCTAACTATGGCTACACCTTC. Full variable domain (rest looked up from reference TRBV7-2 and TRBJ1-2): GAGVSQSPSNKVTEKGKDVELRCDPISGHTALYWYRQSLGQGLEFLIYFQGNSAPDKSGLPSDRFSAERTGGSVSTLTIQRTQQEDSAVYLCASSPDRANYGYTFGSGTRLTVV.

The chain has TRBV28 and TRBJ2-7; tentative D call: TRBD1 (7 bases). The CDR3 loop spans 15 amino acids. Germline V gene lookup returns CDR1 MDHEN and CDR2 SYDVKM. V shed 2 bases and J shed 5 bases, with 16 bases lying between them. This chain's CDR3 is CASSLRQGGIDEQYF. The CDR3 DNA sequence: TGTGCCAGCAGTTTAAGACAGGGAGGAATCGACGAGCAGTACTTC.

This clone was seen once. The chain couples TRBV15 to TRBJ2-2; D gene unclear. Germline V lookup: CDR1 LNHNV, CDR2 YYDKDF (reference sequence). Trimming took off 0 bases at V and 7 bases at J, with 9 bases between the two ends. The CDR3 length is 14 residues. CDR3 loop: CATSREPRIGELFF. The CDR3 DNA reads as TGTGCCACCAGCAGAGAACCTCGTATCGGGGAGCTGTTTTTT.

The DNA of the CDR3 is TGCAGTGCTACAGGGGGCAATGAGCAGTTCTTC. Protein: CSATGGNEQFF. J is TRBJ2-1 and V is TRBV20-1, with TRBD1 matching 7 bases. With 4 bases clipped from V and 6 bases from J, the junction kept 0 bases outside the gene matches. The V gene's germline CDR1 is DFQATT and CDR2 SNEGSKA (reference sequence). This CDR3 spans 11 amino acids.

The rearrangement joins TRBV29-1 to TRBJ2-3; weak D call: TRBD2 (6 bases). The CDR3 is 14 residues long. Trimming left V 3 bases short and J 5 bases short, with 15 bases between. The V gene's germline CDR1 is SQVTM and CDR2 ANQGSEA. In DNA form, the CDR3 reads TGCAGCGTTGAGAGATCCGGGGGAGGAGATACGCAGTATTTT. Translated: CSVERSGGGDTQYF.

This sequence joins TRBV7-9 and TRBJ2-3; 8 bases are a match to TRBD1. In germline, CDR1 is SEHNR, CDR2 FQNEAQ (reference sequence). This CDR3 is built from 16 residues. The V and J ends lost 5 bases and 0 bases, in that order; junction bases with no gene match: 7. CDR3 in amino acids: CASSTLWTGSTDTQYF. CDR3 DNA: TGTGCCAGCAGCACGCTGTGGACAGGGAGCACAGATACGCAGTATTTT.

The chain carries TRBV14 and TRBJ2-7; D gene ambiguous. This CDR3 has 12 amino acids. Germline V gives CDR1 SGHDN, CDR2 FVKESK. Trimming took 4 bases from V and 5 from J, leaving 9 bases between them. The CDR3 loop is CASSRPGHEQYF. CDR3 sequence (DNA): TGTGCCAGCAGCCGACCAGGCCACGAGCAGTACTTC.

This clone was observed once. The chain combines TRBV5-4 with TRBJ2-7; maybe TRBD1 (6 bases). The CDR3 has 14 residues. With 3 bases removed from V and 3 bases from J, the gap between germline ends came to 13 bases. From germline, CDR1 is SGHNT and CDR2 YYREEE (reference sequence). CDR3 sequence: CASSYFEGVYEQYF. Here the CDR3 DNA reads TGTGCCAGCAGCTATTTCGAGGGGGTCTACGAGCAGTACTTC.

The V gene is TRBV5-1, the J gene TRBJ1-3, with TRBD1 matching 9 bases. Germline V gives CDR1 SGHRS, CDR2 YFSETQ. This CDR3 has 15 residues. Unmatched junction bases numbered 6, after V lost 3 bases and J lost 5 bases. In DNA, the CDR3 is TGCGCCAGCAGCTCCGGGACAGGGTTCCGAAACACCATATATTTT. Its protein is CASSSGTGFRNTIYF.

The CDR3 loop reads CASSWGQGRRNQPQHF. CDR3 in DNA: TGTGCCAGCAGTTGGGGACAGGGGCGGCGCAATCAGCCCCAGCATTTT. The V gene is TRBV6-6, the J gene TRBJ1-5; the match to TRBD1 covers 10 bases. This CDR3 has 16 residues. The trim removed 4 bases at V and 2 bases at J, leaving 5 bases unmatched. Germline loops: CDR1 MNHNY, CDR2 SVGAGI (reference sequence).

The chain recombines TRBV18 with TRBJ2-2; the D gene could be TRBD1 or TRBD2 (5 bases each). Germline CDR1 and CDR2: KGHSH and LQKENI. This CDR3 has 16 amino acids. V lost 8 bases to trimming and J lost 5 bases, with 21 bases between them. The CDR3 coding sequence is TGTGCCAGCACTGCCCGGGACCTTAGTTTAACCGGGGAGCTGTTTTTT. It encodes CASTARDLSLTGELFF.